These T cell receptor beta chains were read from a single sample in a study of read filtering for tumor transcriptome and immune sequencing. TCRdb redid the calling of the reads with MiXCR, one entry per CDR3 protein. The repertoire holds 25,000 or so distinct CDR3 sequences, with 20% to 25% as singletons. What was sequenced was a population of CD138-negative cells sorted from bone marrow. These receptors came from a donor aged 40 or older with multiple myeloma. Both conserved end residues are part of each CDR3. The order of the fields is V gene, J gene, clone size, D gene, CDR3 DNA, CDR3 protein. D genes are given only for firm matches. Expanded clones get a size class; other rows say once, few or many, or leave the size out.

v_call: TRBV20-1
j_call: TRBJ2-7
clone_size: many
d_call: TRBD2
cdr3_nt: TGCAGTGCTAGACGAGCTGGAACTAGCGCTCCTCTACACGAGCAGTACTTC
cdr3_aa: CSARRAGTSAPLHEQYF

v_call: TRBV29-1
j_call: TRBJ2-5
clone_size: many
d_call: TRBD2
cdr3_nt: TGCAGCGTCCTTAGCGGGAGCGAGACCCAGTACTTC
cdr3_aa: CSVLSGSETQYF

v_call: TRBV15
j_call: TRBJ2-1
clone_size: -
d_call: -
cdr3_nt: TGTGCCACTTGCAGAGACCGGGAGTTCTACAATGAGCAGTTCTTC
cdr3_aa: CATCRDREFYNEQFF

v_call: TRBV27
j_call: TRBJ2-3
clone_size: many
d_call: -
cdr3_nt: TGTGCCAGCAGTATTGACAGCCTAGTCACAGATACGCAGTATTTT
cdr3_aa: CASSIDSLVTDTQYF

v_call: TRBV10-3
j_call: TRBJ1-2
clone_size: -
d_call: -
cdr3_nt: TGTGCCATCAGTGAGTCGTCAGATGTCTATGGCTACACCTTC
cdr3_aa: CAISESSDVYGYTF

v_call: TRBV6-6
j_call: TRBJ2-1
clone_size: many
d_call: -
cdr3_nt: TGTGCCAGCTGGCCGGTTAGCTCCTACAATGAGCAGTTCTTC
cdr3_aa: CASWPVSSYNEQFF

v_call: TRBV20-1
j_call: TRBJ1-2
clone_size: many
d_call: TRBD1
cdr3_nt: TGCAGTGCCCAGACAGGGGTCTCCAACTATGGCTACACCTTC
cdr3_aa: CSAQTGVSNYGYTF

v_call: TRBV5-1
j_call: TRBJ2-1
clone_size: many
d_call: -
cdr3_nt: TGCGCCAGCAGCTTGAACGACAGGTTCCCCTACAATGAGCAGTTCTTC
cdr3_aa: CASSLNDRFPYNEQFF

v_call: TRBV12-3/TRBV12-4
j_call: TRBJ2-3
clone_size: many
d_call: TRBD2
cdr3_nt: TGTGCCAGCAGGGGGGAGGCTAGCGGTGCAGATACGCAGTATTTT
cdr3_aa: CASRGEASGADTQYF

v_call: TRBV18
j_call: TRBJ2-1
clone_size: many
d_call: -
cdr3_nt: TGTGCCAGCTCACCAAAAGGCAATGAGCAGTTCTTC
cdr3_aa: CASSPKGNEQFF

v_call: TRBV28
j_call: TRBJ2-7
clone_size: few
d_call: TRBD2
cdr3_nt: TGTGCCAGCAGTGTCAGCGGGAGCCTCTCCTACGAGCAGTACTTC
cdr3_aa: CASSVSGSLSYEQYF

v_call: TRBV6-2/TRBV6-3
j_call: TRBJ2-2
clone_size: many
d_call: TRBD2
cdr3_nt: TGTGCCAGCAGGCCGGGACTAAGTGAGGGCACCGGGGAGCTGTTTTTT
cdr3_aa: CASRPGLSEGTGELFF

v_call: TRBV18
j_call: TRBJ2-1
clone_size: many
d_call: TRBD1
cdr3_nt: TGTGCCAGCTCCCCGTCCAGGGGGAAATACAATGAGCAGTTCTTC
cdr3_aa: CASSPSRGKYNEQFF

v_call: TRBV7-9
j_call: TRBJ2-1
clone_size: medium-sized
d_call: -
cdr3_nt: TGTGCCAGCGGCATGAGGGGCCCCTTCGACAATGAGCAGTTCTTC
cdr3_aa: CASGMRGPFDNEQFF

v_call: TRBV9
j_call: TRBJ2-3
clone_size: -
d_call: -
cdr3_nt: TGTGCCAGCAGCCCAGAGGGGAGGCTAGCTCGAACAGATACGCAGTATTTT
cdr3_aa: CASSPEGRLARTDTQYF

v_call: TRBV3-1
j_call: TRBJ1-5
clone_size: many
d_call: -
cdr3_nt: TGTGCCAGCAGCCAGGATGGTCTGGTCAATCAGCCCCAGCATTTT
cdr3_aa: CASSQDGLVNQPQHF

v_call: TRBV19
j_call: TRBJ2-1
clone_size: -
d_call: TRBD2
cdr3_nt: TGTACCAGTAGTTACATTAGCGGGAGTAAGTATGAGCAGTTCTTC
cdr3_aa: CTSSYISGSKYEQFF

v_call: TRBV5-1
j_call: TRBJ2-5
clone_size: many
d_call: -
cdr3_nt: TGCGCCAGCAGCTTGTGGGGGCTGCGGCTCGGAGAGACCCAGTACTTC
cdr3_aa: CASSLWGLRLGETQYF

v_call: TRBV28
j_call: TRBJ2-1
clone_size: few
d_call: TRBD2
cdr3_nt: TGTGCCAGCAGTAAGGAGGGGAGGGCTTACAATGAGCAGTTCTTC
cdr3_aa: CASSKEGRAYNEQFF

v_call: TRBV19
j_call: TRBJ2-1
clone_size: -
d_call: TRBD2
cdr3_nt: TGTGCCAGTAGTAGCCGGCTAGCGGGCTTTGAGCAGTTCTTC
cdr3_aa: CASSSRLAGFEQFF

v_call: TRBV29-1
j_call: TRBJ1-1
clone_size: few
d_call: TRBD1
cdr3_nt: TGCAGCGTTGGGCGAGGACAGGGACCGAACACTGAAGCTTTCTTT
cdr3_aa: CSVGRGQGPNTEAFF

v_call: TRBV20-1
j_call: TRBJ2-1
clone_size: many
d_call: TRBD2
cdr3_nt: TGCAGGGTCTCCGGGACTAGCGGCTACAATGAGCAGTTCTTC
cdr3_aa: CRVSGTSGYNEQFF

v_call: TRBV5-4
j_call: TRBJ2-3
clone_size: many
d_call: -
cdr3_nt: TGTGCCAGCAGCCCCAGGGGTATTAATATCGATACGCAGTATTTT
cdr3_aa: CASSPRGINIDTQYF

v_call: TRBV7-9
j_call: TRBJ1-1
clone_size: many
d_call: -
cdr3_nt: TGTGCCAGCAGCTTCTCGGGGAGGGCCACTGAAGCTTTCTTT
cdr3_aa: CASSFSGRATEAFF

v_call: TRBV6-5
j_call: TRBJ2-7
clone_size: -
d_call: -
cdr3_nt: TGTGCCAGCGGTCTTCTGGGGGCGCAGTACTTC
cdr3_aa: CASGLLGAQYF

v_call: TRBV29-1
j_call: TRBJ2-1
clone_size: medium-sized
d_call: TRBD2
cdr3_nt: TGCAGCGTTGTCCCCTTCAGAGCGGGAGGCAACAATGAGCAGTTCTTC
cdr3_aa: CSVVPFRAGGNNEQFF

v_call: TRBV20-1
j_call: TRBJ2-1
clone_size: -
d_call: -
cdr3_nt: TGCAGTGCTGTTGGGGAGGTGGGCTACAATGAGCAGTTCTTC
cdr3_aa: CSAVGEVGYNEQFF

v_call: TRBV27
j_call: TRBJ2-1
clone_size: -
d_call: TRBD2
cdr3_nt: TGTGCCTGCAGTTTGGTACGACTAGCGGGATTAGGGGTCAATGAGCAGTTCTTC
cdr3_aa: CACSLVRLAGLGVNEQFF

v_call: TRBV7-9
j_call: TRBJ2-2
clone_size: many
d_call: -
cdr3_nt: TGTGCCAGCAGCTTAGCGGGGCCCGACACCGGGGAGCTGTTTTTT
cdr3_aa: CASSLAGPDTGELFF

v_call: TRBV20-1
j_call: TRBJ2-5
clone_size: many
d_call: -
cdr3_nt: TGCAGTGCGCACTTGAGCTCCACTAGCCGGGGCCGAGAGACCCAGTACTTC
cdr3_aa: CSAHLSSTSRGRETQYF

v_call: TRBV2
j_call: TRBJ1-1
clone_size: medium-sized
d_call: TRBD1
cdr3_nt: TGTGCCAGCAGGAGGGACAGCCAGGGTGAAGCTTTCTTT
cdr3_aa: CASRRDSQGEAFF

v_call: TRBV12-3/TRBV12-4
j_call: TRBJ2-1
clone_size: many
d_call: -
cdr3_nt: TGTGCCAGCAGTGGGAAGGGGGGTGAGGCGGTCAATGAGCAGTTCTTC
cdr3_aa: CASSGKGGEAVNEQFF

v_call: TRBV28
j_call: TRBJ2-7
clone_size: many
d_call: -
cdr3_nt: TGTGCCAGCACTGCCGGGACCCAGGGGCGCGAGCAGTACTTC
cdr3_aa: CASTAGTQGREQYF

v_call: TRBV19
j_call: TRBJ2-1
clone_size: -
d_call: -
cdr3_nt: TGTGCCAGTAGTATAGGACTAGGGGGTACCAATGAGCAGTTCTTC
cdr3_aa: CASSIGLGGTNEQFF

v_call: TRBV5-1
j_call: TRBJ2-7
clone_size: -
d_call: -
cdr3_nt: TGCGCCAGCAGCTTGTCGACCGGGACACCCTCCTACGAGCAGTACTTC
cdr3_aa: CASSLSTGTPSYEQYF

v_call: TRBV6-5
j_call: TRBJ2-5
clone_size: -
d_call: -
cdr3_nt: TGTGCCAGCAGTACCCAAGAGACCCAGTACTTC
cdr3_aa: CASSTQETQYF

v_call: TRBV7-8
j_call: TRBJ2-7
clone_size: many
d_call: TRBD2
cdr3_nt: TGTGCCAGCAGCTTAGCGGAGTTAGCGGGAGAAGCGGGGTACTTC
cdr3_aa: CASSLAELAGEAGYF

v_call: TRBV3-1
j_call: TRBJ2-1
clone_size: -
d_call: TRBD2
cdr3_nt: TGTGCCAGCGCCAGGACTAGCGGGAGGGATGAGCAGTTCTTC
cdr3_aa: CASARTSGRDEQFF

v_call: TRBV19
j_call: TRBJ2-1
clone_size: many
d_call: -
cdr3_nt: TGTGCCAGTAGTCCGCTTAAATTTAATGAGCAGTTCTTC
cdr3_aa: CASSPLKFNEQFF

v_call: TRBV20-1
j_call: TRBJ2-7
clone_size: -
d_call: -
cdr3_nt: TGCAGTGCTATTACTCGGTTTGGTTGGGCTTGGGAGCAACACTTC
cdr3_aa: CSAITRFGWAWEQHF

v_call: TRBV11-2
j_call: TRBJ2-4
clone_size: many
d_call: -
cdr3_nt: TGTGCCAGCAGCTCCTGGGCCTCGGAAGCCAAAAACATTCAGTACTTC
cdr3_aa: CASSSWASEAKNIQYF

v_call: TRBV19
j_call: TRBJ1-5
clone_size: many
d_call: TRBD1
cdr3_nt: TGTGCCAGTAGCCCTTTCGGACAGGTTGGTCAGCCCCAGCATTTT
cdr3_aa: CASSPFGQVGQPQHF

v_call: TRBV29-1
j_call: TRBJ2-3
clone_size: few
d_call: -
cdr3_nt: TGCAGCGTTGAAACAGGGTACACAGATACGCAGTATTTT
cdr3_aa: CSVETGYTDTQYF

v_call: TRBV25-1
j_call: TRBJ2-6
clone_size: many
d_call: -
cdr3_nt: TGTGCCAGCAGTCAAAGCGGAAACTCTGGGGCCAACGTCCTGACTTTC
cdr3_aa: CASSQSGNSGANVLTF

v_call: TRBV19
j_call: TRBJ2-5
clone_size: -
d_call: -
cdr3_nt: TGTGCCAGTAGTATGCCAGGTCAGACCCAGTACTTC
cdr3_aa: CASSMPGQTQYF

v_call: TRBV7-2
j_call: TRBJ2-7
clone_size: -
d_call: TRBD2
cdr3_nt: TGTGCCAGCAGCTTAGCGGGAGGACTAGCGGATGCCTCCTACGAGCAGTACTTC
cdr3_aa: CASSLAGGLADASYEQYF

v_call: TRBV7-3
j_call: TRBJ2-1
clone_size: many
d_call: TRBD2
cdr3_nt: TGTGCCAGCAGCTTAGGAGCGGGGGCGTACAATGAGCAGTTCTTC
cdr3_aa: CASSLGAGAYNEQFF

v_call: TRBV28
j_call: TRBJ2-3
clone_size: many
d_call: TRBD2
cdr3_nt: TGTGCCAGCAGTCGAGGACTAGCGGGTCTTTCAGATACGCAGTATTTT
cdr3_aa: CASSRGLAGLSDTQYF

v_call: TRBV29-1
j_call: TRBJ2-3
clone_size: few
d_call: -
cdr3_nt: TGCAGCGTTTATGGCACATCAGATACGCAGTATTTT
cdr3_aa: CSVYGTSDTQYF

v_call: TRBV28
j_call: TRBJ2-7
clone_size: many
d_call: -
cdr3_nt: TGTGCCAGCAGTCTACCCGGGAGAAGCTCCTACGAGCAGTACTTC
cdr3_aa: CASSLPGRSSYEQYF

v_call: TRBV19
j_call: TRBJ2-5
clone_size: many
d_call: TRBD2
cdr3_nt: TGTGCCAGTACCATGGGGTACAGCGGGGGAATGCAAGAGACCCAGTACTTC
cdr3_aa: CASTMGYSGGMQETQYF

v_call: TRBV7-8
j_call: TRBJ2-3
clone_size: many
d_call: TRBD2
cdr3_nt: TGTGCCAGCAGCTTAGGTTTTCTAGCGGGAGGAGCCACAGATACGCAGTATTTT
cdr3_aa: CASSLGFLAGGATDTQYF

v_call: TRBV11-2
j_call: TRBJ2-1
clone_size: medium-sized
d_call: -
cdr3_nt: TGTGCCAGCAGTCCGACGGTTTACAATGAGCAGTTCTTC
cdr3_aa: CASSPTVYNEQFF

v_call: TRBV7-9
j_call: TRBJ2-4
clone_size: few
d_call: -
cdr3_nt: TGTGCCAGCAGCTTATATTTGGGGGCGCTAGCCAAAAACATTCAGTACTTC
cdr3_aa: CASSLYLGALAKNIQYF

v_call: TRBV6-2/TRBV6-3
j_call: TRBJ2-7
clone_size: many
d_call: -
cdr3_nt: TGTGCCAGCAGTTCCCTAAGCGCGGAGAGCTCCTACGAGCAGTACTTC
cdr3_aa: CASSSLSAESSYEQYF

v_call: TRBV5-5
j_call: TRBJ1-1
clone_size: many
d_call: TRBD1
cdr3_nt: TGTGCCAGCAGCTACGGACAGGGGACTGAAGCTTTCTTT
cdr3_aa: CASSYGQGTEAFF

v_call: TRBV28
j_call: TRBJ2-7
clone_size: many
d_call: -
cdr3_nt: TGTGCCAGCAGTCGGCTAGCCCCCTACGAGCAGTACTTC
cdr3_aa: CASSRLAPYEQYF

v_call: TRBV10-1
j_call: TRBJ2-1
clone_size: -
d_call: TRBD2
cdr3_nt: TGCGCCAGCAGCCCGGGACTAGCGGGAGTCTCTTTAGGGTCGCAGTTCTTC
cdr3_aa: CASSPGLAGVSLGSQFF

v_call: TRBV20-1
j_call: TRBJ1-1
clone_size: many
d_call: TRBD1
cdr3_nt: TGCAGTGCTCGCAGGGGGAAGGAGACTGAAGCTTTCTTT
cdr3_aa: CSARRGKETEAFF

v_call: TRBV29-1
j_call: TRBJ2-1
clone_size: medium-sized
d_call: TRBD2
cdr3_nt: TGCAGCGTTGAAGTGACTAGCGGGAGACCCAACAATGAGCAGTTCTTC
cdr3_aa: CSVEVTSGRPNNEQFF